Listed below are T cell receptor beta chains from one sample, sequenced in a study of blood T cell repertoires in COVID-19. Data came from immunoSEQ multiplex PCR; TCRdb stores just in-frame clones and leaves some out. The sample has approximately 170,000 clones; approximately 86% are singletons. Material for sequencing was peripheral blood. The receptors here all came from a man aged 55 to 70 who had recovered from COVID-19. CDR3s include the opening cysteine and the closing phenylalanine or tryptophan. D genes are given only for firm matches. Some rows mark clone size as missing; the rest say once, few, many or name a class of expanded clone.

CDR3 DNA: TGTGCCAGCAGCGGTGGGGTTGGAGGAGGTCACACTGAAGCTTTCTTT
CDR3 protein: CASSGGVGGGHTEAFF
clone size: -
V gene: TRBV9
J gene: TRBJ1-1
D gene: -

CDR3 DNA: TGTGCCAGTACCGCGACAGGGGATCCATCGGCCCAGCATTTT
CDR3 protein: CASTATGDPSAQHF
clone size: -
V gene: TRBV19
J gene: TRBJ1-5
D gene: TRBD1

CDR3 DNA: TGCGCCAGCAGCCCCGGGGTGTCCTACAATGAGCAGTTCTTC
CDR3 protein: CASSPGVSYNEQFF
clone size: -
V gene: TRBV4-3
J gene: TRBJ2-1
D gene: -

CDR3 DNA: TGTGCCAGCAGCTTAGGGGGAGGTGAGCAGTTCTTC
CDR3 protein: CASSLGGGEQFF
clone size: few
V gene: TRBV7-3
J gene: TRBJ2-1
D gene: -

CDR3 DNA: TGTGCCAGCAGCCAAAATAGGGGAGGCGAGCAGTACTTC
CDR3 protein: CASSQNRGGEQYF
clone size: -
V gene: TRBV7-3
J gene: TRBJ2-7
D gene: -

CDR3 DNA: TGCAGCGCTCCTTTCCAGGGGGCGGATGGCTACACCTTC
CDR3 protein: CSAPFQGADGYTF
clone size: -
V gene: TRBV29-1
J gene: TRBJ1-2
D gene: TRBD1

CDR3 DNA: TGTGCCAGCTCACCGACAGGGGGTACCTCCTACGAGCAGTACTTC
CDR3 protein: CASSPTGGTSYEQYF
clone size: -
V gene: TRBV18
J gene: TRBJ2-7
D gene: TRBD1

CDR3 DNA: TGCGCCAGCAGCCTGGCGTCGGGGAGACTTATGAACACTGAAGCTTTCTTT
CDR3 protein: CASSLASGRLMNTEAFF
clone size: -
V gene: TRBV5-1
J gene: TRBJ1-1
D gene: -

CDR3 DNA: TGTGCCACCAGTGACCCCGGGGGGGCCGGGGAGCTGTTTTTT
CDR3 protein: CATSDPGGAGELFF
clone size: -
V gene: TRBV24-1
J gene: TRBJ2-2
D gene: TRBD2

CDR3 DNA: TGTGCCATCAGTGAGTCAAGAGGGAATGCAGAGACCCAGTACTTC
CDR3 protein: CAISESRGNAETQYF
clone size: -
V gene: TRBV10-3
J gene: TRBJ2-5
D gene: -

CDR3 DNA: TGTGCCAGCAGCCCACACGGGGGCTCCTACGAGCAGTACTTC
CDR3 protein: CASSPHGGSYEQYF
clone size: -
V gene: TRBV7-2
J gene: TRBJ2-7
D gene: -

CDR3 DNA: TGTGCCAGCACCTCGGACAGGAAACTTGGGCCCCAGCATTTT
CDR3 protein: CASTSDRKLGPQHF
clone size: -
V gene: TRBV6-5
J gene: TRBJ1-5
D gene: TRBD1

CDR3 DNA: TGTGCCAGCAGCTCAACCAGTTCGACTAATGAAAAACTGTTTTTT
CDR3 protein: CASSSTSSTNEKLFF
clone size: -
V gene: TRBV13
J gene: TRBJ1-4
D gene: -

CDR3 DNA: TGTGCCAGCAGCCAGGCATACTCCTACGAGCAGTACTTC
CDR3 protein: CASSQAYSYEQYF
clone size: -
V gene: TRBV16
J gene: TRBJ2-7
D gene: -

CDR3 DNA: TGTGCCAGCAGTTACTCAGGAGGGGCCATAGACTATGGCTACACCTTC
CDR3 protein: CASSYSGGAIDYGYTF
clone size: -
V gene: TRBV6-5
J gene: TRBJ1-2
D gene: -

CDR3 DNA: TGTGCCAGCAGCTTAGGTTTCCGGGGTACTGGAAACACCATATATTTT
CDR3 protein: CASSLGFRGTGNTIYF
clone size: -
V gene: TRBV7-2
J gene: TRBJ1-3
D gene: -

CDR3 DNA: TGTGCCAGCAGTTACTCGCCCCCAAAGGGGAACTACGTGGCTTTCTTT
CDR3 protein: CASSYSPPKGNYVAFF
clone size: -
V gene: TRBV6-5
J gene: TRBJ1-1
D gene: -

CDR3 DNA: TGTGCCAGCAGTCCCGGGGGGACGGGGAACACTGAAGCTTTCTTT
CDR3 protein: CASSPGGTGNTEAFF
clone size: -
V gene: TRBV6-2/TRBV6-3
J gene: TRBJ1-1
D gene: -

CDR3 DNA: TGTGCCAGCAGCTTAACCAGGGACGGACTGGGGGGGAACATTCAGTACTTC
CDR3 protein: CASSLTRDGLGGNIQYF
clone size: -
V gene: TRBV7-9
J gene: TRBJ2-4
D gene: TRBD2

CDR3 DNA: TGTGCCAGCAGCTTGAGGGTAGGAGGTGGTGACACTGAAGCTTTCTTT
CDR3 protein: CASSLRVGGGDTEAFF
clone size: few
V gene: TRBV5-5
J gene: TRBJ1-1
D gene: -

CDR3 DNA: TGTGCCAGCAGCGGTCAGGGGGCTCGTGACCAGCCCCAGCATTTT
CDR3 protein: CASSGQGARDQPQHF
clone size: -
V gene: TRBV2
J gene: TRBJ1-5
D gene: TRBD1

CDR3 DNA: TGTGCTAGCAGCGCGGGCCGGGACAGGGGGGAAAAACTGTTTTTT
CDR3 protein: CASSAGRDRGEKLFF
clone size: -
V gene: TRBV7-7
J gene: TRBJ1-4
D gene: TRBD1

CDR3 DNA: TGTGCCAGCAGTCCCCGGAGGGGTCTACGAGGCTACACCTTC
CDR3 protein: CASSPRRGLRGYTF
clone size: once
V gene: TRBV6-5
J gene: TRBJ1-2
D gene: -

CDR3 DNA: TGTGCCAGCAGCATGACGGGGGGATGGAATTCACCCCTCCACTTT
CDR3 protein: CASSMTGGWNSPLHF
clone size: few
V gene: TRBV14
J gene: TRBJ1-6
D gene: -

CDR3 DNA: TGTGCCAGCAGCCTCGGGACAGGGGGAGATACGCAGTATTTT
CDR3 protein: CASSLGTGGDTQYF
clone size: -
V gene: TRBV11-2
J gene: TRBJ2-3
D gene: TRBD1

CDR3 DNA: TGTGCCAGCAGCTTCGGGACAGGCGAGCAGTACTTC
CDR3 protein: CASSFGTGEQYF
clone size: once
V gene: TRBV11-3
J gene: TRBJ2-7
D gene: TRBD1

CDR3 DNA: TGTGCCAGCAGTTGGGCAGGGGCAAATGGCTACACCTTC
CDR3 protein: CASSWAGANGYTF
clone size: few
V gene: TRBV27
J gene: TRBJ1-2
D gene: -

CDR3 DNA: TGTGCCAGCAGCTCCCTGGGAGCCCAAGAGACCCAGTACTTC
CDR3 protein: CASSSLGAQETQYF
clone size: -
V gene: TRBV5-6
J gene: TRBJ2-5
D gene: -

CDR3 DNA: TGTGCCAGCAGCTTATTCGGTAGCACAGATACGCAGTATTTT
CDR3 protein: CASSLFGSTDTQYF
clone size: -
V gene: TRBV7-9
J gene: TRBJ2-3
D gene: -

CDR3 DNA: TGTGCCAGCAGTTCCCAACCAGGACAGACTGAAGCTTTCTTT
CDR3 protein: CASSSQPGQTEAFF
clone size: few
V gene: TRBV27
J gene: TRBJ1-1
D gene: -

CDR3 DNA: TGCGCCAGCAGCGGTAGGACAGGGGGTGATGAAAAACTGTTTTTT
CDR3 protein: CASSGRTGGDEKLFF
clone size: -
V gene: TRBV10-1
J gene: TRBJ1-4
D gene: TRBD1

CDR3 DNA: TGTGCCAGCAGCAGTTTGGGACAGGGAAATCAGCCCCAGCATTTT
CDR3 protein: CASSSLGQGNQPQHF
clone size: -
V gene: TRBV28
J gene: TRBJ1-5
D gene: TRBD1

CDR3 DNA: TGTGCCAGTAGTCGAGCGGGGGTACAAGAGACCCAGTACTTC
CDR3 protein: CASSRAGVQETQYF
clone size: -
V gene: TRBV19
J gene: TRBJ2-5
D gene: TRBD2